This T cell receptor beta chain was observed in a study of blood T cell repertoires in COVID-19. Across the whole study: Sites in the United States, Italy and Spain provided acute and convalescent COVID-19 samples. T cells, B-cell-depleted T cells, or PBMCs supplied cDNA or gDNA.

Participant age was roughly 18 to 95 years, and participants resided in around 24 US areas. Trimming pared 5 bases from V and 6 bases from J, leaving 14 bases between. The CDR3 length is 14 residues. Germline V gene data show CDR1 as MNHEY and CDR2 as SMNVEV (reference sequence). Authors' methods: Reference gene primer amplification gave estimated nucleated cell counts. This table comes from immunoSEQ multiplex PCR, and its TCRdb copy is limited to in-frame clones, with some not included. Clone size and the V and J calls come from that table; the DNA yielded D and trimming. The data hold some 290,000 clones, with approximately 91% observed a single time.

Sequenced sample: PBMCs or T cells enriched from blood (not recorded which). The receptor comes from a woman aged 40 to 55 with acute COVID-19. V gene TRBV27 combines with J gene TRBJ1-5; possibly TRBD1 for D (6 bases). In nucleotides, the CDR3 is TGTGCCAGCAGTGCCCAGGGGAAGGGTCAGCCCCAGCATTTT. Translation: CASSAQGKGQPQHF.